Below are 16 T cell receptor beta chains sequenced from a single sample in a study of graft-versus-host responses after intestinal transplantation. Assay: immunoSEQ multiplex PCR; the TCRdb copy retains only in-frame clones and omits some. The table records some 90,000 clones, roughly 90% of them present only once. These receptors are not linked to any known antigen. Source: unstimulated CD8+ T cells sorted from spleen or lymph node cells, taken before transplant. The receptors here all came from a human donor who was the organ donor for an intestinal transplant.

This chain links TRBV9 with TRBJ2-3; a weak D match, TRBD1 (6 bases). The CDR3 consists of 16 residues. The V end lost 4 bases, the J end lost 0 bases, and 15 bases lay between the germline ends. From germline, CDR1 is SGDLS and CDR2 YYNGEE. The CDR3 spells CASSPRTVTSTDTQYF. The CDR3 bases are TGTGCCAGCAGCCCCCGGACAGTCACTAGCACAGATACGCAGTATTTT.

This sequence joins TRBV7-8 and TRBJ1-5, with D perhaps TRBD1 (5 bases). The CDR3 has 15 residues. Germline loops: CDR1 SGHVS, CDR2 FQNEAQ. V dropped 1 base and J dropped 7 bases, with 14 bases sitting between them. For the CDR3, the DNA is TGTGCCAGCAGCTTAGTAGCAGGGTCTCTGCAGCCCCAGCATTTT. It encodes CASSLVAGSLQPQHF.

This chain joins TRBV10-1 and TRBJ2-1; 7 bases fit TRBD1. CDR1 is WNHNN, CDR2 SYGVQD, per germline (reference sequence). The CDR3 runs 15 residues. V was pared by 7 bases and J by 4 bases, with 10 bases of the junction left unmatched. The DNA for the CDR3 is TGCGCCAGCACTCAACCGGGACAGCTATACAATGAGCAGTTCTTC. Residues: CASTQPGQLYNEQFF.

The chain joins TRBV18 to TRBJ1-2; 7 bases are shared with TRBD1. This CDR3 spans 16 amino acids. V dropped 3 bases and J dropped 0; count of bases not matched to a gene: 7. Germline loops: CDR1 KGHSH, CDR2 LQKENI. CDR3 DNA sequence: TGTGCCAGCTCACCTACAGGGGAGGCGGCTAACTATGGCTACACCTTC. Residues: CASSPTGEAANYGYTF.

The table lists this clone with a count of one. CDR3 bases: TGTGCCAGCAGCGGGGGGGAGCTAACCCCCTACAATGAGCAGTTCTTC. This codes for CASSGGELTPYNEQFF. V and J are TRBV9 and TRBJ2-1; the D gene is possibly TRBD2 (6 bases). The ends were cut back, 3 bases at V and 2 bases at J, with 15 bases in the middle. In germline, CDR1 is SGDLS, CDR2 YYNGEE. The length of the CDR3 is 16 residues.

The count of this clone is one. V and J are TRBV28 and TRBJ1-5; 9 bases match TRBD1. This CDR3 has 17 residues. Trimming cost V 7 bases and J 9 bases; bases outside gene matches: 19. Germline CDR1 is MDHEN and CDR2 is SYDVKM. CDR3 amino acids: CASTPLPPQGAVGPQHF. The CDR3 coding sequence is TGTGCCAGCACCCCCCTCCCTCCACAGGGGGCGGTCGGGCCCCAGCATTTT. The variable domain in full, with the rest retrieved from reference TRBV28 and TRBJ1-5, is DVKVTQSSRYLVKRTGEKVFLECVQDMDHENMFWYRQDPGLGLRLIYFSYDVKMKEKGDIPEGYSVSREKKERFSLILESASTNQTSMYLCASTPLPPQGAVGPQHFGDGTRLSIL.

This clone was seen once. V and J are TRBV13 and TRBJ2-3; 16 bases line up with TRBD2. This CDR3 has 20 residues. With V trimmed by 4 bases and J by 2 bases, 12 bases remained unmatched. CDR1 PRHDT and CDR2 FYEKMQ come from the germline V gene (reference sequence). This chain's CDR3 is CASSSTGLAGGPLNTDTQYF. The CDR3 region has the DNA TGTGCCAGCAGCTCGACGGGACTAGCGGGGGGGCCCCTAAACACAGATACGCAGTATTTT.

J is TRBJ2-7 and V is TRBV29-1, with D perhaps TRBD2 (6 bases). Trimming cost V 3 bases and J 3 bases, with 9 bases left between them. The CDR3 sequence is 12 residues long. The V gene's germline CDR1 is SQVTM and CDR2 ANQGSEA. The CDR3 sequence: CSVDIGSYEQYF. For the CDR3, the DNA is TGCAGCGTTGATATCGGGAGCTACGAGCAGTACTTC.

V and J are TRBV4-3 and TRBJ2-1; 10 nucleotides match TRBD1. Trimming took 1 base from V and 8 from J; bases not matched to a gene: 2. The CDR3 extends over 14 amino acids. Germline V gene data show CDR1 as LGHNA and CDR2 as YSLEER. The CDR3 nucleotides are TGCGCCAGCAGCCAAGGACAGGGGGCGCATGAGCAGTTCTTC. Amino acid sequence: CASSQGQGAHEQFF.

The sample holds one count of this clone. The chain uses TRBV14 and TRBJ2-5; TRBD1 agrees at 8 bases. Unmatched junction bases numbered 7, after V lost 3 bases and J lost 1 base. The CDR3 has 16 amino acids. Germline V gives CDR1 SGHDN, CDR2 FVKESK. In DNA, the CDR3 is TGTGCCAGCAGCCAGAGCCAGGGGGCTACCCAAGAGACCCAGTACTTC. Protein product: CASSQSQGATQETQYF.

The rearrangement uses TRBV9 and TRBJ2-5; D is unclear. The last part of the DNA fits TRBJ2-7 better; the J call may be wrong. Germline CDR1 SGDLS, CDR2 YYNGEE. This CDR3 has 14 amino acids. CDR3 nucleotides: TGTGCCAGCAGCGTAGCTTCGGAGATCTACGAGCAGTACTTC. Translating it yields CASSVASEIYEQYF.

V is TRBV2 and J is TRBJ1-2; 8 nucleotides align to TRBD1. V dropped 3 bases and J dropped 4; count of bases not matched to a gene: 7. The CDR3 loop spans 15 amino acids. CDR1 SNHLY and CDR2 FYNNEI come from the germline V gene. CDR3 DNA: TGTGCCAGCAGTGATGTCAGGGGGCGAGGCTATGGCTACACCTTC. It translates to CASSDVRGRGYGYTF.

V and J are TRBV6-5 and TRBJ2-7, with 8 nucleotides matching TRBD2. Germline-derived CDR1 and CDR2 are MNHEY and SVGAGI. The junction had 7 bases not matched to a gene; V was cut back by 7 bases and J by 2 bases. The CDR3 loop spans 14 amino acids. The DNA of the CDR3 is TGTGCCAGCACGGGGGGGGGTACCACCTACGAGCAGTACTTC. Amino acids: CASTGGGTTYEQYF.

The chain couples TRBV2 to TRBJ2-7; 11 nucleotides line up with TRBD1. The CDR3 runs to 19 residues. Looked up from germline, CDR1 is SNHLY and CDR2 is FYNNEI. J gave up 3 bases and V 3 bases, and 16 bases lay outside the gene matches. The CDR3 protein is CASSEEGQGVVMGFYEQYF. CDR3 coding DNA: TGTGCCAGCAGTGAGGAGGGACAGGGGGTAGTAATGGGCTTCTACGAGCAGTACTTC.

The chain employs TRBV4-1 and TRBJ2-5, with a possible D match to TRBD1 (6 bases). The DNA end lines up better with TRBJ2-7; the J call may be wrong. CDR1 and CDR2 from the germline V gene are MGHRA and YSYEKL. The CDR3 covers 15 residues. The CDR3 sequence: CASSTLQGPGHEQYF. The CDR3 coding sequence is TGCGCCAGCAGCACACTACAGGGTCCAGGACACGAGCAGTACTTC.

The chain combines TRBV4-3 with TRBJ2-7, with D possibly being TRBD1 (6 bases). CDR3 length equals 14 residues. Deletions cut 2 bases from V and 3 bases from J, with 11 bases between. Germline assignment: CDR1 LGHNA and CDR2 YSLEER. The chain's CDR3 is CASSQIIGGYEQYF. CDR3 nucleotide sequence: TGCGCCAGCAGCCAAATAATAGGGGGCTACGAGCAGTACTTC.